Detailed here is one T cell receptor beta chain. Germline CDR1 reads SGHRS; CDR2 reads YFSETQ. Trimming cost V 0 bases and J 3 bases, with 12 bases left between them. The CDR3 sequence is 15 residues long. Some clones are missing from TCRdb's copy, which holds only in-frame ones; the method was immunoSEQ multiplex PCR. The table has 45,000 to 50,000 clones, almost 95% seen once; the top ten hold roughly 4%. This entry belongs to a study of T cell changes during pregnancy in multiple sclerosis. The chain is built from TRBV5-1 and TRBJ1-2; TRBD1 might be the D (5 bases). The TCR comes from a female donor with multiple sclerosis, enrolled in a pregnancy study. Sequencing used CD8+ T cells from peripheral blood mononuclear cells, obtained in the first trimester of pregnancy. CDR3 bases: TGCGCCAGCAGCTTGGCGGCAGGGTCCCACTATGGCTACACCTTC. Translation: CASSLAAGSHYGYTF.